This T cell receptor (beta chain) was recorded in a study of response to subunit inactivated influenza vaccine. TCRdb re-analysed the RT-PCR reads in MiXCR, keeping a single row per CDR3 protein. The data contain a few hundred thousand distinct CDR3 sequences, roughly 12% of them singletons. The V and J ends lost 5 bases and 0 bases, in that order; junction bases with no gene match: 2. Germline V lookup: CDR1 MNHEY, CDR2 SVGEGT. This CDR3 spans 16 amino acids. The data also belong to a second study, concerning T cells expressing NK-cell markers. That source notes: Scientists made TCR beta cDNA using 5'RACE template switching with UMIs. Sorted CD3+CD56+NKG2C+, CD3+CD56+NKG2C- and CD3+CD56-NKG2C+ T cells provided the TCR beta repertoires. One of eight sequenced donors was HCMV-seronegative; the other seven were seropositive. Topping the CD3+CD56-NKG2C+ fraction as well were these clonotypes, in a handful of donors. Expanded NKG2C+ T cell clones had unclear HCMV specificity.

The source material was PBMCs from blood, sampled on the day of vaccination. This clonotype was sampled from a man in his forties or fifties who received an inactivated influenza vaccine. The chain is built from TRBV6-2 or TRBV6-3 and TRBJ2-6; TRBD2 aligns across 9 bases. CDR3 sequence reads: CASSLAGHSGANVLTF. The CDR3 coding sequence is TGTGCCAGCAGTCTAGCGGGGCACTCTGGGGCCAACGTCCTGACTTTC.